This TCR beta chain was recovered during a study of beta chain features in type 1 diabetes. Sequenced material consisted of expressed TCRB transcripts (all of the isolated RNA was reverse transcribed). Profiling relied on immunoSEQ multiplex PCR, and the TCRdb table lists in-frame clones only, not all of them. The table records around 330,000 clones, approximately 9.9% of them present only once. The germline V gene has CDR1 SGDLS and CDR2 YYNGEE. V lost 3 bases, J lost 3 bases, and 4 bases stayed unmatched. The length of the CDR3 is 16 residues. The V and J genes are TRBV9 and TRBJ2-2; 11 nucleotides align to TRBD2. The receptor's source is a woman in her 30s in good health. Sequencing used naive CD4+ T cells from blood. The CDR3 spells CASSALGLADTGELFF. CDR3 sequence (DNA): TGTGCCAGCAGCGCCCTGGGACTAGCGGACACCGGGGAGCTGTTTTTT. The full variable domain, in which reference TRBV9 and TRBJ2-2 provide the parts outside the CDR3, is DSGVTQTPKHLITATGQRVTLRCSPRSGDLSVYWYQQSLDQGLQFLIQYYNGEERAKGNILERFSAQQFPDLHSELNLSSLELGDSALYFCASSALGLADTGELFFGEGSRLTVL.